The 3 T cell receptor beta chains presented below share a single source sample, sequenced in a study of T-cell reconstitution after alpha-beta-depleted transplantation in children. Using unique molecular identifiers, the investigators prepared the TCRbeta library. TCRdb passed the PCR reads through MiXCR, listing each CDR3 protein once. The repertoire consists of roughly 160,000 distinct CDR3 sequences, with roughly 11% occurring once and the leading ten covering 13%. Sequenced here: PBMCs, sampled before TCRalphabeta/CD19-depleted stem cell transplant. Receptors were obtained from a boy aged 2-9 years with acute myeloid leukemia, due to receive a stem cell transplant.

The chain combines TRBV19 with TRBJ1-5, with TRBD1 matching over 7 bases. With 6 bases clipped from V and 4 bases from J, the junction kept 6 bases outside the gene matches. The length of the CDR3 is 14 residues. Germline V CDR1 and CDR2: LNHDA, SQIVND (reference sequence). Written as DNA, the CDR3 is TGTGCCAGTAGGTATCCGGGACAGAATCAGCCCCAGCATTTT. Residues: CASRYPGQNQPQHF.

This clonotype was counted ten times or more. The rearrangement links TRBV7-6 to TRBJ2-3; the D is unclear. The CDR3 length is 13 residues. Trimming pared 5 bases from V and 2 bases from J, leaving 8 bases between. Germline CDR1 is SGHVS and CDR2 is FNYEAQ. The CDR3, as DNA: TGTGCCAGCAGCCTAACCCACACAGATACGCAGTATTTT. Translating gives CASSLTHTDTQYF.

This clonotype came up many times. The chain recombines TRBV6-4 with TRBJ2-1; 8 bases match TRBD2. The CDR3 extends over 15 amino acids. The germline CDR1 and CDR2 sequences are MRHNA and SNTAGT. With 3 bases clipped from V and 2 bases from J, the junction kept 3 bases outside the gene matches. In DNA form, the CDR3 reads TGTGCCAGCAGTGAAACGGGAGGGACCTACAATGAGCAGTTCTTC. Translated, it gives CASSETGGTYNEQFF.